A selection of T cell receptor beta chains follows, all from one sample in a study of stem cell transplantation in POMP-related autoinflammatory disease. Clones were read by immunoSEQ multiplex PCR, and TCRdb kept only the in-frame ones, dropping some. The sample holds tens of thousands of clones, approximately 91% seen once. The sequencing here drew on CD4+ T cells from PBMCs, taken after stem cell transplantation. All receptors derive from a human patient with POMP-related autoinflammation and immune dysregulation (PRAID). A share of the T cells may be of graft donor origin. Each CDR3 is given with its conserved first and last residue. A D gene is named only where the DNA matches it firmly. For some rows the clone size is stated as once, few or many, or as a class when expanded; others skip it.

CDR3 DNA,CDR3 protein,J gene,clone size,D gene,V gene
TGTGCCAGCAGTTTTGCCGGACAGAATCCGTCGTATGGCTACACCTTC,CASSFAGQNPSYGYTF,TRBJ1-2,-,-,TRBV28
TGCGCCAGCAGCCCGGACACCAACTTAGGTACGCAGTATTTT,CASSPDTNLGTQYF,TRBJ2-3,-,-,TRBV5-1
TGTGCCAGCAGCTCGGGACACCCCGACCAAGAGACCCAGTACTTC,CASSSGHPDQETQYF,TRBJ2-5,-,-,TRBV5-4
TGTGCCAGCTCACCTTCGACTAGCTTAGGGGAGACCCAGTACTTC,CASSPSTSLGETQYF,TRBJ2-5,-,TRBD2,TRBV18
TGTGCCAGTAGCTCCAGGGTGAATCAGCCCCAGCATTTT,CASSSRVNQPQHF,TRBJ1-5,-,-,TRBV19
TGTGCCAGCAGCTTATCGGCAAGACAAGAGACCCAGTACTTC,CASSLSARQETQYF,TRBJ2-5,-,-,TRBV7-8
TGTGCCAGCAGCCAAGATCAAGTAACTACGCAGTATTTT,CASSQDQVTTQYF,TRBJ2-3,-,-,TRBV14
TGTGCCAGCAGTCTAGAGACAGATACGCAGTATTTT,CASSLETDTQYF,TRBJ2-3,-,-,TRBV28
TGTGCCAGTACCCCTCGGGCAGGGAAGGATAACTATGGCTACACCTTC,CASTPRAGKDNYGYTF,TRBJ1-2,once,-,TRBV19
TGCAGCGTTGCGGTTGAGGCCAGGTCGAACTATGGCTACACCTTC,CSVAVEARSNYGYTF,TRBJ1-2,-,-,TRBV29-1
TGTGCCAGTAGTAAAGCGGCTACCTACGAGCAGTACTTC,CASSKAATYEQYF,TRBJ2-7,-,-,TRBV19
TGTGCCAGCAGGCCGTCGACAGGAGCAAGCAATCAGCCCCAGCATTTT,CASRPSTGASNQPQHF,TRBJ1-5,-,-,TRBV28
TGCGCCAGCAGCCAACGAAGACTAGCGGGGAGGACCTACGAGCAGTACTTC,CASSQRRLAGRTYEQYF,TRBJ2-7,-,TRBD2,TRBV4-1
TGTGCCAGCAGCAAATGGGACGGCTATAGCAATCAGCCCCAGCATTTT,CASSKWDGYSNQPQHF,TRBJ1-5,-,-,TRBV2
TGTGCCAGCAAGAACACCTACGAGCAGTACTTC,CASKNTYEQYF,TRBJ2-7,-,-,TRBV2
TGTGCCAGCAGCCTGCCCGGGGCTGGCCCGGGGTTCTTC,CASSLPGAGPGFF,TRBJ2-1,-,-,TRBV7-9
TGCGCCAGCAGTGACCTATTGACTTCACCCCTCCACTTT,CASSDLLTSPLHF,TRBJ1-6,-,-,TRBV10-1
TGTGCCACCAGCAGAGATCGCAGTGGGACTAGTGAAAAACTGTTTTTT,CATSRDRSGTSEKLFF,TRBJ1-4,-,-,TRBV15
TGTGCCACCAGTGATTTGGTCAGTAACACAGATACGCAGTATTTT,CATSDLVSNTDTQYF,TRBJ2-3,-,-,TRBV24-1
TGCAGCGTCATACAGGGGTCTAACTATGGCTACACCTTC,CSVIQGSNYGYTF,TRBJ1-2,-,TRBD1,TRBV29-1
TGCGCCAGCAGCTTGGCAGGATCACCCAACAGGGTCCACTATGGCTACACCTTC,CASSLAGSPNRVHYGYTF,TRBJ1-2,-,-,TRBV5-1
TGTGCCACCAGTGATTCTTACAGGAATAGCACAGATACGCAGTATTTT,CATSDSYRNSTDTQYF,TRBJ2-3,-,-,TRBV24-1
TGTGCCAGCAGTTCTGCCCACGGGAGGGGATCCAATGAGCAGTTCTTC,CASSSAHGRGSNEQFF,TRBJ2-1,once,TRBD2,TRBV27
TGTGCCAGCAGTTTGGTCTCTGGAAACACCATATATTTT,CASSLVSGNTIYF,TRBJ1-3,once,-,TRBV27